These 27 T cell receptor beta chains share one sample of origin, sequenced in a study of cytomegalovirus exposure and HLA in healthy donors. The primer mix had 60 Vbeta and 13 Jbeta primers. Assay used: immunoSEQ multiplex PCR; TCRdb lists only in-frame clones, some missing. The sample carries about 90,000 clones, around 68% recorded once. Sequencing was performed on PBMCs. The source is a man aged 25 to 40 in good health and CMV-seropositive.

This rearrangement joins TRBV28 to TRBJ2-2, with D uncertain. V was pared by 6 bases and J by 8 bases, with 10 bases between. Germline V gives CDR1 MDHEN, CDR2 SYDVKM. The CDR3 consists of 12 residues. This CDR3 reads CASRHLTGELFF. The CDR3 DNA sequence: TGTGCCAGCAGGCACCTGACAGGGGAGCTGTTTTTT.

The V gene is TRBV2, the J gene TRBJ1-2; no firm D call. Germline-derived CDR1 and CDR2 are SNHLY and FYNNEI. This CDR3 has 15 amino acids. V gave up 4 bases and J gave up 6 bases, with 18 bases separating them. The CDR3, as DNA: TGTGCCAGCAGTGGGACCCTCTGGACTGGTAATGGCTACACCTTC. It is translated as CASSGTLWTGNGYTF.

This sequence joins TRBV5-1 and TRBJ2-4, with D perhaps matching TRBD1 (6 bases). V dropped 0 bases and J dropped 3 bases, with 13 bases sitting between them. CDR1 and CDR2 (germline): SGHRS, YFSETQ. This CDR3 is 16 amino acids long. CDR3 sequence (DNA): TGCGCCAGCAGCTTGGAAACAGGGCGAAACAAAAACATTCAGTACTTC. Translating it yields CASSLETGRNKNIQYF.

The CDR3 DNA sequence: TGTGCCAGCAGTTACCGACAGGGGGCTGAGAACGAGCAGTACTTC. Translating gives CASSYRQGAENEQYF. The chain recombines TRBV6-5 with TRBJ2-7, with 10 bases that match TRBD1. Losses at the gene ends were 2 bases for V and 5 bases for J; bases not matched to a gene: 6. Looked up from germline, CDR1 is MNHEY and CDR2 is SVGAGI. This CDR3 comprises 15 residues.

J is TRBJ2-3 and V is TRBV7-9; maybe TRBD2 (5 bases). CDR3 size: 15 residues. Germline V gene lookup returns CDR1 SEHNR and CDR2 FQNEAQ (reference sequence). V lost 1 base, J lost 0 bases, and 8 bases lay in between. The CDR3 sequence is CASSLVGESTDTQYF. As DNA, the CDR3 is TGTGCCAGCAGCTTAGTTGGGGAGAGCACAGATACGCAGTATTTT.

The chain employs TRBV6-5 and TRBJ1-5; perhaps TRBD1 as D (6 bases). The CDR3 sequence is 13 residues long. Germline CDR1 reads MNHEY; CDR2 reads SVGAGI. Trimming left V 5 bases short and J 7 bases short, with 12 bases between. DNA of the CDR3: TGTGCCAGCAGTCCACAGGGTGAACAGCCCCAGCATTTT. Its protein is CASSPQGEQPQHF.

This chain joins TRBV27 and TRBJ1-1; D is unclear. CDR3 length: 12 residues. The V gene lost 4 bases and the J gene lost 5 bases, with 8 bases spanning the gap. Germline V lookup: CDR1 MNHEY, CDR2 SMNVEV (reference sequence). CDR3 in amino acids: CASSSYGTEAFF. The CDR3 DNA sequence: TGTGCCAGCAGTTCGTACGGGACTGAAGCTTTCTTT.

The chain joins TRBV7-9 to TRBJ2-4; TRBD1 matches at 7 bases. Germline V gene data show CDR1 as SEHNR and CDR2 as FQNEAQ (reference sequence). The trim removed 5 bases at V and 2 bases at J, leaving 3 bases unmatched. This CDR3 contains 14 residues. For the CDR3, the DNA is TGTGCCAGCAGCCTCAGGGGGACCAAAAACATTCAGTACTTC. Its translation is CASSLRGTKNIQYF.

The chain links TRBV19 to TRBJ1-2; the match to TRBD1 covers 10 bases. V shed 5 bases, J shed 1 base, and the junction held 13 bases outside the gene matches. Germline CDR1 reads LNHDA; CDR2 reads SQIVND (reference sequence). The CDR3 loop spans 18 amino acids. The chain's CDR3 is CASSPQAGTGALNYGYTF. CDR3 bases: TGTGCCAGTAGTCCCCAAGCCGGGACAGGGGCTCTTAACTATGGCTACACCTTC.

This chain joins TRBV27 and TRBJ2-1; TRBD2 agrees at 11 bases. With 7 bases clipped from V and 3 bases from J, the junction kept 2 bases outside the gene matches. Germline-derived CDR1 and CDR2 are MNHEY and SMNVEV (reference sequence). CDR3 length: 14 amino acids. CDR3 residues: CASKGLADYNEQFF. CDR3 bases: TGTGCCAGCAAGGGACTAGCGGACTACAATGAGCAGTTCTTC.

The gene calls are TRBV2 and TRBJ2-7, with 10 positions matching TRBD2. The V and J ends lost 2 bases and 5 bases, in that order; junction bases with no gene match: 6. The CDR3 is 15 amino acids. Germline assignment: CDR1 SNHLY and CDR2 FYNNEI. The CDR3 nucleotides read TGTGCCAGCAGTGAAACTAGCGGGACCAGGGACGAGCAGTACTTC. As protein: CASSETSGTRDEQYF.

This clone was picked up a small number of times. This chain uses TRBV10-3 with TRBJ1-5, with D perhaps matching TRBD1 (5 bases). Germline-derived CDR1 and CDR2 are ENHRY and SYGVKD. This CDR3 is 13 amino acids long. The germline V and J ends were trimmed by 11 bases and 3 bases, with 14 bases remaining between them. Here the CDR3 DNA reads TGTGCCTCCAAAGGGGAAATCAATCAGCCCCAGCATTTT. Protein product: CASKGEINQPQHF.

This clone was recorded only once. This rearrangement joins TRBV7-2 to TRBJ2-5; D unresolved. Trimming cost V 1 base and J 5 bases, with 17 bases left between them. This CDR3 is 16 amino acids long. Per the germline V gene, CDR1 is SGHTA and CDR2 is FQGNSA. This CDR3 reads CASSLDWLQVVETQYF. CDR3 nucleotides: TGTGCCAGCAGCTTAGACTGGCTCCAGGTCGTGGAGACCCAGTACTTC.

The chain combines TRBV6-6 with TRBJ1-5, with TRBD1 as a possible D gene (6 bases). Trimming cost V 10 bases and J 2 bases, with 18 bases left between them. The CDR3 contains 15 residues. Germline-derived CDR1 and CDR2 are MNHNY and SVGAGI (reference sequence). The CDR3 DNA is TGTGCCACGCCCCGAGAAGCAGGGGGCAATCAGCCCCAGCATTTT. Translation gives CATPREAGGNQPQHF.

This sequence joins TRBV7-9 and TRBJ1-2; TRBD1 matches 7 bases. V dropped 5 bases and J dropped 3; count of bases not matched to a gene: 3. CDR1 is SEHNR, CDR2 FQNEAQ, per germline (reference sequence). This CDR3 region has 13 residues. DNA of the CDR3: TGTGCCAGCAGCGACAGGGAGGACTATGGCTACACCTTC. Its protein product is CASSDREDYGYTF.

The chain recombines TRBV19 with TRBJ1-5; 7 nucleotides align to TRBD1. Germline V gene lookup returns CDR1 LNHDA and CDR2 SQIVND (reference sequence). Trimming took 5 bases from V and 1 from J; bases not matched to a gene: 8. The CDR3 spans 16 residues. The CDR3 here is CASSFSGQRSNQPQHF. The DNA of the CDR3 is TGTGCCAGTAGTTTCTCGGGACAGAGGAGCAATCAGCCCCAGCATTTT.

J is TRBJ2-5 and V is TRBV9; D unclear. Per the germline V gene, CDR1 is SGDLS and CDR2 is YYNGEE. This CDR3 is 15 amino acids long. Trimming stripped 3 bases from V and 2 bases from J, with 14 bases between. The CDR3 region has the DNA TGTGCCAGCAGCGCCCGCGACCGGAGACAAGAGACCCAGTACTTC. Protein sequence: CASSARDRRQETQYF.

The sample holds one count of this clone. The J gene is TRBJ2-5, the V gene TRBV30; 7 bases fit TRBD2. The junction had 14 bases not matched to a gene; V was cut back by 2 bases and J by 5 bases. The CDR3 has 16 amino acids. Germline V gene data show CDR1 as GTSNPN and CDR2 as SVGIG (reference sequence). DNA for the CDR3: TGTGCCTGGAGTCCCCAGGCTAACTTGCGGGGGGAGACCCAGTACTTC. Residues: CAWSPQANLRGETQYF. Based on the CDR3 plus reference TRBV30 and TRBJ2-5, the full variable domain is SQTIHQWPATLVQPVGSPLSLECTVEGTSNPNLYWYRQAAGRGLQLLFYSVGIGQISSEVPQNLSASRPQDRQFILSSKKLLLSDSGFYLCAWSPQANLRGETQYFGPGTRLLVL.

The chain carries TRBV5-1 and TRBJ1-2, with 9 bases lining up with TRBD1. The germline CDR1 and CDR2 sequences are SGHRS and YFSETQ. V lost 4 bases to trimming and J lost 4 bases; unmatched junction nucleotides: 14. The CDR3 loop spans 17 amino acids. The CDR3 here is CASSLQGGQGTPYGYTF. CDR3 DNA: TGCGCCAGCAGCCTCCAGGGCGGACAGGGGACCCCCTATGGCTACACCTTC.

This chain connects TRBV5-1 to TRBJ2-5, with 11 bases that match TRBD2. The CDR3 loop spans 17 amino acids. V shed 1 base and J 5 bases; nucleotides not matched to a gene: 10. Germline V gene sequence: CDR1 SGHRS, CDR2 YFSETQ. This CDR3 reads CASSLLTSGGFRETQYF. DNA for the CDR3: TGCGCCAGCAGCTTGTTAACTAGCGGGGGTTTTCGGGAGACCCAGTACTTC.

This sequence joins TRBV10-2 and TRBJ2-1; a possible D gene is TRBD2 (5 bases). This CDR3 is 14 amino acids long. V was pared by 6 bases and J by 5 bases, with 14 bases between. CDR1 is WSHSY and CDR2 is SAAADI in the germline V gene. CDR3 loop: CASRSLGSDNEQFF. The DNA for the CDR3 is TGCGCCAGCAGATCTTTGGGGAGCGACAATGAGCAGTTCTTC.

V is TRBV5-5 and J is TRBJ2-4; a possible D gene is TRBD1 (5 bases). Deletions cut 1 base from V and 15 bases from J, with 20 bases between. This CDR3 has 14 amino acids. The germline V gene encodes CDR1 SGHKS and CDR2 YYEKEE (reference sequence). This chain's CDR3 is CASSLTPSGYTRYF. As DNA, the CDR3 is TGTGCCAGCAGCTTGACTCCCTCAGGGTATACGCGGTACTTC. The whole variable domain, remainder taken from reference TRBV5-5 and TRBJ2-4, is DAGVTQSPTHLIKTRGQQVTLRCSPISGHKSVSWYQQVLGQGPQFIFQYYEKEERGRGNFPDRFSARQFPNYSSELNVNALLLGDSALYLCASSLTPSGYTRYFGAGTRLSVL.

The gene calls are TRBV6-5 and TRBJ1-5; TRBD1 matches 8 bases. This CDR3 spans 15 amino acids. V lost 0 bases to trimming and J lost 6 bases; unmatched junction nucleotides: 4. Germline assignment: CDR1 MNHEY and CDR2 SVGAGI. CDR3: CASSYSAGTGQPQHF. The CDR3 nucleotides are TGTGCCAGCAGTTACTCGGCAGGGACAGGTCAGCCCCAGCATTTT.

In nucleotides, the CDR3 is TGTGCCAGCAGCTTTAGGGACAGGGGGAACACTGAAGCTTTCTTT. This gives the protein CASSFRDRGNTEAFF. The chain links TRBV7-2 to TRBJ1-1, with 10 nucleotides matching TRBD1. Germline trimming cut 3 bases from V and 1 base from J; bases unmatched to any gene: 2. Germline values: CDR1 SGHTA, CDR2 FQGNSA. The length of the CDR3 is 15 residues.

This rearrangement joins TRBV6-1 to TRBJ2-2; maybe TRBD2 (5 bases). Per the germline V gene, CDR1 is MNHNS and CDR2 is SASEGT. The CDR3 sequence is 15 residues long. The V and J ends lost 5 bases and 0 bases respectively, with 10 bases between them. The CDR3 coding sequence is TGTGCCAGCAGTCCGCTAGCAACGAACACCGGGGAGCTGTTTTTT. Its translation: CASSPLATNTGELFF.

The chain has TRBV7-9 and TRBJ2-1; D is ambiguous. Germline V gives CDR1 SEHNR, CDR2 FQNEAQ (reference sequence). There are 13 residues in the CDR3. The germline V and J ends were trimmed by 4 bases and 4 bases, with 8 bases remaining between them. CDR3 coding DNA: TGTGCCAGCAGCTATGGCGGATACAATGAGCAGTTCTTC. It encodes CASSYGGYNEQFF.

CDR3 loop: CASSYRSNQPQHF. The CDR3 DNA follows: TGTGCCAGCAGCTACAGGAGCAATCAGCCCCAGCATTTT. The gene calls are TRBV27 and TRBJ1-5, with D perhaps TRBD1 (5 bases). Looked up from germline, CDR1 is MNHEY and CDR2 is SMNVEV (reference sequence). V lost 6 bases, J lost 1 base, and 7 bases lay in between. This CDR3 is built from 13 residues.